One and the same sample provided the 15 T cell receptor beta chains below, sequenced in a study of blood T cells in healthy people across ages. A second about 7 to 11 cycle PCR used barcoded and J-beta primers. Each CDR3 protein is one row after TCRdb ran MiXCR on the 5' RACE reads. The sample gives approximately 600,000 distinct CDR3 sequences, under 65% of which show up once; over 30% is in the top ten. The sequenced sample was blood. The receptor source for this set is a man aged 60 to 75 in good health.

This clonotype was seen only once. The chain uses TRBV7-2 and TRBJ1-6, with 9 bases lining up with TRBD1. This CDR3 region has 15 residues. V trimming: 5 bases; J trimming: 8 bases; junction bases outside the gene matches: 7. Germline V CDR1 and CDR2: SGHTA, FQGNSA. CDR3: CASSTETGGDSPLHF. The CDR3 DNA follows: TGTGCCAGCAGCACCGAGACAGGGGGTGATTCACCCCTCCACTTT.

The V call is TRBV7-9, the J call TRBJ2-2; no reliable D call. CDR1 and CDR2 from the germline V gene are SEHNR and FQNEAQ (reference sequence). This CDR3 has 12 residues. V was trimmed by 1 base and J by 10 bases, leaving 7 bases between them. The CDR3 sequence is CASSLVGAELFF. The CDR3 region has the DNA TGTGCCAGCAGCTTAGTAGGTGCGGAGCTGTTTTTT.

This chain joins TRBV10-3 and TRBJ2-1; D call uncertain. The CDR3 is made up of 15 amino acids. CDR1 ENHRY and CDR2 SYGVKD come from the germline V gene. Trimming took off 6 bases at V and 7 bases at J, with 19 bases between the two ends. CDR3 bases: TGTGCCATCAGCGTGGACCCCCGAGGAAGGAATGAGCAGTTCTTC. This translates into CAISVDPRGRNEQFF.

The rearrangement links TRBV2 to TRBJ2-7; D might be TRBD1 or TRBD2, each matching 7 bases. The DNA end lines up better with TRBJ2-5; the J call may be wrong. This CDR3 spans 14 amino acids. Germline lookup yields CDR1 SNHLY and CDR2 FYNNEI. The CDR3 spells CASRRAGTEETQYF. Written as DNA, the CDR3 is TGTGCCAGCAGGAGAGCGGGGACAGAGGAGACCCAGTACTTC.

The chain joins TRBV7-8 to TRBJ1-6, with a tentative D call TRBD1 (5 bases). CDR3 length equals 16 residues. V lost 5 bases and J lost 9, with 20 bases in between. The germline V gene has CDR1 SGHVS and CDR2 FQNEAQ. The CDR3 reads CASSPSRGVRVSPLHF. The CDR3 DNA reads as TGTGCCAGCAGCCCCTCAAGAGGGGTGAGAGTTTCACCCCTCCACTTT.

A few counts support this clonotype. The V and J genes are TRBV5-1 and TRBJ2-6; the match to TRBD1 covers 7 bases. The CDR3 totals 16 residues. Germline V gives CDR1 SGHRS, CDR2 YFSETQ. The junction had 5 bases not matched to a gene; V was cut back by 4 bases and J by 1 base. The CDR3 region has the DNA TGCGCCAGCAGCCTACGACAGGGTTCTGGGGCCAACGTCCTGACTTTC. It specifies CASSLRQGSGANVLTF. Looking up the rest from reference TRBV5-1 and TRBJ2-6 gives the full variable domain: KAGVTQTPRYLIKTRGQQVTLSCSPISGHRSVSWYQQTPGQGLQFLFEYFSETQRNKGNFPGRFSGRQFSNSRSEMNVSTLELGDSALYLCASSLRQGSGANVLTFGAGSRLTVL.

This clonotype was seen once. The chain uses TRBV20-1 and TRBJ1-2; D may be TRBD1 (6 bases). The germline V and J ends were trimmed by 0 bases and 5 bases, with 13 bases remaining between them. There are 14 residues in the CDR3. Germline V gene sequence: CDR1 DFQATT, CDR2 SNEGSKA (reference sequence). CDR3 sequence (DNA): TGCAGTGCTAGAGATGCGGGACAAACTTATGGCTACACCTTC. Translation gives CSARDAGQTYGYTF.

V gene TRBV29-1 combines with J gene TRBJ2-1; 7 nucleotides line up with TRBD1. This CDR3 spans 12 amino acids. J gave up 3 bases and V 7 bases, and 3 bases lay outside the gene matches. Germline V gene lookup returns CDR1 SQVTM and CDR2 ANQGSEA. The chain's CDR3 is CSAGTDYNEQFF. CDR3 sequence (DNA): TGCAGCGCCGGGACAGACTACAATGAGCAGTTCTTC.

The table lists this clonotype with a few counts. This rearrangement joins TRBV10-3 to TRBJ2-5; 7 bases match TRBD1. Germline loops: CDR1 ENHRY, CDR2 SYGVKD. The ends lost 3 bases at V and 3 bases at J; junction bases unmatched: 1. This CDR3 has 13 amino acids. The CDR3 protein is CAISDGQEETQYF. The CDR3 DNA follows: TGTGCCATCAGTGACGGACAGGAAGAGACCCAGTACTTC.

The CDR3 reads CASSHTGQGENIQYF. CDR3 nucleotide sequence: TGCGCCAGCAGCCATACAGGACAGGGGGAAAACATTCAGTACTTC. J is TRBJ2-4 and V is TRBV4-1; 10 bases align to TRBD1. Germline CDR1 and CDR2: MGHRA and YSYEKL. The trim removed 3 bases at V and 5 bases at J, leaving 4 bases unmatched. The length of the CDR3 is 15 residues.

The rearrangement uses TRBV6-1 and TRBJ2-5; 9 bases fit TRBD2. Trimming at V came to 7 bases and at J to 7 bases, leaving 13 bases not matched to a gene. This CDR3 spans 15 amino acids. The germline gives CDR1 MNHNS, CDR2 SASEGT. The CDR3 DNA is TGTGCCAGCACTTCTAGCGGGACCAACAAGGGGACCCAGTACTTC. Translation: CASTSSGTNKGTQYF.

This clonotype has only a few counts. V is TRBV24-1 and J is TRBJ2-1, with 9 bases lining up with TRBD1. This CDR3 region has 16 residues. Trimming at V came to 4 bases and at J to 8 bases, leaving 11 bases not matched to a gene. Germline CDR1 and CDR2: KGHDR and SFDVKD. CDR3 sequence: CATSDTGTGSGYEQFF. The CDR3 DNA is TGTGCCACCAGTGACACCGGGACAGGGTCCGGCTATGAGCAGTTCTTC.

This sequence joins TRBV6-1 and TRBJ1-2; D remains ambiguous. This CDR3 is 13 amino acids long. Germline lookup yields CDR1 MNHNS and CDR2 SASEGT. Trimming pared 3 bases from V and 5 bases from J, leaving 10 bases between. In nucleotides, the CDR3 is TGTGCCAGCAGTGATTTGTGGTTTTATGGCTACACCTTC. It yields the protein CASSDLWFYGYTF.

The chain combines TRBV5-1 with TRBJ2-7; TRBD1 is a possible D gene (6 bases). The ends were cut back, 5 bases at V and 0 bases at J, with 15 bases in the middle. The germline gives CDR1 SGHRS, CDR2 YFSETQ. This CDR3 contains 15 residues. The CDR3: CASSFVTGNSYEQYF. DNA for the CDR3: TGCGCCAGCAGTTTTGTCACAGGGAACTCCTACGAGCAGTACTTC. Looking up the rest from reference TRBV5-1 and TRBJ2-7 gives the full variable domain: KAGVTQTPRYLIKTRGQQVTLSCSPISGHRSVSWYQQTPGQGLQFLFEYFSETQRNKGNFPGRFSGRQFSNSRSEMNVSTLELGDSALYLCASSFVTGNSYEQYFGPGTRLTVT.

V gene TRBV5-1 combines with J gene TRBJ2-5; 12 bases are a match to TRBD2. Germline V gene sequence: CDR1 SGHRS, CDR2 YFSETQ. Trimming took 0 bases from V and 5 from J; bases not matched to a gene: 8. The CDR3 spans 17 residues. In nucleotides, the CDR3 is TGCGCCAGCAGCTTGGCCCCTAGCGGGGGGGCTAGTGAGACCCAGTACTTC. Protein product: CASSLAPSGGASETQYF. The whole variable domain, remainder taken from reference TRBV5-1 and TRBJ2-5, is KAGVTQTPRYLIKTRGQQVTLSCSPISGHRSVSWYQQTPGQGLQFLFEYFSETQRNKGNFPGRFSGRQFSNSRSEMNVSTLELGDSALYLCASSLAPSGGASETQYFGPGTRLLVL.